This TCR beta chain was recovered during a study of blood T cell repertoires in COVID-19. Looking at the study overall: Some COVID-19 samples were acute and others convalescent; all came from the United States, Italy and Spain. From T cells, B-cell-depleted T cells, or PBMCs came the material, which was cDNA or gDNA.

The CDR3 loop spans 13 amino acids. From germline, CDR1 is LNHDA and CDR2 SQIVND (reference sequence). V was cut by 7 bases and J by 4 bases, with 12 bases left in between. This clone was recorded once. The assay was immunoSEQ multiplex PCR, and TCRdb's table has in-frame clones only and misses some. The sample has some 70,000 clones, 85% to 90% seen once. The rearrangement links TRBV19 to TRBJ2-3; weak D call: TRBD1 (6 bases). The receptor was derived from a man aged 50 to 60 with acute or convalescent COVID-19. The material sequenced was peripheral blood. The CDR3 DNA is TGTGCCAGTATGACACAGGGTGCAGATACGCAGTATTTT. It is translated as CASMTQGADTQYF.